This T cell receptor beta chain was identified during a study of beta chain features in type 1 diabetes. Study findings and constraints: TCRB CDR3 length was moderately but significantly reduced in all four CD4+ subsets of Type 1 diabetes patients.

This clone was observed a handful of times. What it recognizes is unknown. With V trimmed by 4 bases and J by 0 bases, 7 bases remained unmatched. Looked up from germline, CDR1 is SGHRS and CDR2 is YFSETQ. This CDR3 is 16 amino acids long. Reverse transcription of all isolated RNA meant that expressed TCRB transcripts were sequenced. Measured with immunoSEQ multiplex PCR; TCRdb has only the in-frame clones, and not every one. This table has a few hundred thousand clones, 9.5% to 10% appearing once. The source is a man aged 30 to 39 with type 1 diabetes. The rearrangement joins TRBV5-1 to TRBJ2-3; TRBD1 matches at 8 bases. Sequencing was done on a sample of central memory CD4+ T cells from blood. The CDR3: CASSIQTGESTDTQYF. The CDR3 nucleotides read TGCGCCAGCAGCATCCAGACAGGGGAGAGCACAGATACGCAGTATTTT.